This entry is about one T cell receptor (beta chain). The sample is drawn from a study of blood T cell repertoires in COVID-19. Original processing methods: The assay estimated nucleated cells by amplifying reference gene primers. Only in-frame clones appear in the TCRdb table, and some are missing; sequencing was by immunoSEQ multiplex PCR. The V and J calls and clone size are taken from that table; D and trimming were inferred from the DNA. The sample shows 20,000 to 30,000 clones, around 79% of them seen only once. The germline V gene encodes CDR1 MDHEN and CDR2 SYDVKM. Trimming pared 1 base from V and 0 bases from J, leaving 4 bases between. The CDR3 consists of 14 residues.

The receptor's source is an elderly man with active or convalescent COVID-19. The sample taken for sequencing was peripheral blood. This sequence joins TRBV28 and TRBJ2-4; unclear D gene. The CDR3 nucleotides are TGTGCCAGCAGTTTATCCCAAGCCAAAAACATTCAGTACTTC. Translation gives CASSLSQAKNIQYF.